Sequencing of this T cell receptor (beta chain) was carried out in a study of Graves' ophthalmopathy and Graves' hyperthyroidism. At the level of the study: Prior to any treatment, peripheral blood was collected at the time of initial diagnosis.

All donors with ophthalmopathy were recorded as having moderate-to-severe activity, CAS ≥3, NOSPECS ≥4 and a duration under 3 months. Amplification of TCR beta CDR3 regions used RNA transcripts. Second-round multiplex PCR came after first-round RT-PCR with HTBI primers. TCRdb independently ran MiXCR on the multiplex PCR reads; one entry per CDR3 protein. The sample holds hundreds of thousands of distinct CDR3 sequences, about two fifths seen once. General observations from the study: Blood samples also showed most expanded thyroid clonotypes exceeding 0.001 frequency. The model flagged ophthalmopathy progression at 55% to 71% sensitivity and 72.22% specificity.

Concerning this clonotype itself: Its matching antigen is unknown.

The sequenced sample was peripheral blood. This sequence was found in an adult man with Graves' ophthalmopathy.

CDR3 coding DNA: TGTGCCAGCAGCCCAATCAATCGGGGTCAAGAGACCCAGTACTTC. It translates to CASSPINRGQETQYF. V usage is TRBV7-9 and J usage is TRBJ2-5, with D possibly TRBD2 on 5 matching bases. The V and J ends lost 5 bases and 2 bases respectively, with 15 bases between them. This CDR3 has 15 residues. The V gene's germline CDR1 is SEHNR and CDR2 FQNEAQ (reference sequence).